This T cell receptor beta chain was profiled in a study of blood T cell repertoires in COVID-19. This CDR3 has 17 amino acids. Looked up from germline, CDR1 is KGHSH and CDR2 is LQKENI. Trimming took 5 bases from V and 7 from J; bases not matched to a gene: 12. This table comes from immunoSEQ multiplex PCR, and its TCRdb copy is limited to in-frame clones, with some not included. The sample shows about 250,000 clones, about 91% of them seen only once. The sequence was obtained from a woman aged 25 to 39 with COVID-19, enrolled during active disease. This chain connects TRBV18 to TRBJ2-1; 12 nucleotides align to TRBD2. The sequenced sample consisted of peripheral blood. This CDR3 is CASSRTSGTARSNEQFF. The CDR3 bases are TGTGCCAGCTCAAGGACTAGCGGGACGGCGCGGAGTAATGAGCAGTTCTTC. Filled out from reference TRBV18 and TRBJ2-1, the complete variable domain reads NAGVMQNPRHLVRRRGQEARLRCSPMKGHSHVYWYRQLPEEGLKFMVYLQKENIIDESGMPKERFSAEFPKEGPSILRIQQVVRGDSAAYFCASSRTSGTARSNEQFFGPGTRLTVL.